A selection of T cell receptor beta chains follows, all from one sample in a study of blood T cell repertoires in COVID-19. The data were produced by immunoSEQ multiplex PCR, yet TCRdb's version contains in-frame clones alone and is incomplete. The sample yields 330,000 or so clones, roughly nine tenths seen once. The sequenced sample was peripheral blood. The source of these receptors is a woman aged 55-75 years with COVID-19, enrolled during active disease. The CDR3 runs from the conserved cysteine through the conserved F or W. The D gene is left open where the match is weak. Some rows mark clone size as missing; the rest say once, few, many or name a class of expanded clone.

V gene	J gene	clone size	D gene	CDR3 DNA	CDR3 protein
TRBV9	TRBJ1-1	-	-	TGTGCCAGCAGCGTAGCTTTATACGGGGTCATTGAAGCTTTCTTT	CASSVALYGVIEAFF
TRBV7-9	TRBJ2-1	-	TRBD1	TGTGCCGCCTACCACAGGGGGCACAATGAGCAGTTCTTC	CAAYHRGHNEQFF
TRBV5-1	TRBJ2-7	-	TRBD2	TGCGCCAGCAGCATGGCTAGCGGAACCTACGAGCAGTACTTC	CASSMASGTYEQYF
TRBV3-1/TRBV3-2	TRBJ1-3	-	-	TGTGCCAGCAGCCAGGGGGGGGTCGACACCATATATTTT	CASSQGGVDTIYF
TRBV6-5	TRBJ2-7	-	TRBD1	TGTGCCAGCAGAAATCCCGGGACAGCAACCTACGAGCAGTACTTC	CASRNPGTATYEQYF
TRBV7-2	TRBJ1-5	-	-	TGTGCCAGCAGCTTAGGAAGGCGCGGGGGCAATCAGCCCCAGCATTTT	CASSLGRRGGNQPQHF
TRBV18	TRBJ1-6	-	TRBD1	TGTGCCAGCTCACTGACAGGGGCTAATTCACCCCTCCACTTT	CASSLTGANSPLHF
TRBV6-6	TRBJ2-7	-	-	TGTGCCAGCAGCCGCCAAGGAGCTATAGACGAGCAGTACTTC	CASSRQGAIDEQYF
TRBV2	TRBJ2-2	-	-	TGTGCCAGCTTATCAGCGTGGAACACCGGGGAGCTGTTTTTT	CASLSAWNTGELFF
TRBV7-9	TRBJ1-1	-	-	TGTGCCAGCAGCTTATCGGGGGGCACTGAAGCTTTCTTT	CASSLSGGTEAFF
TRBV12-3/TRBV12-4	TRBJ1-5	-	-	TGTGCCAGCTCCCAGGGGAGACCCCAGCATTTT	CASSQGRPQHF
TRBV6-1	TRBJ1-2	-	TRBD1	TGTGCCAGCAGCCTAGATAGGACAGGGAACTATGGCTACACCTTC	CASSLDRTGNYGYTF
TRBV4-2	TRBJ1-5	-	-	TGTGCCAGCAGCTCTTTTAATCAGCCCCAGCATTTT	CASSSFNQPQHF
TRBV15	TRBJ1-5	-	-	TGTGCCACCAGCACGGCAGGGAGGTATAGCAATCAGCCCCAGCATTTT	CATSTAGRYSNQPQHF
TRBV12-5	TRBJ2-1	-	-	TGTGCTAGTGGTTTGGCCCTTCGGACACGAAGAGACAATGAGCAGTTCTTC	CASGLALRTRRDNEQFF
TRBV30	TRBJ1-6	-	TRBD1	TGTGCCTGGGACAGGGATAATTCACCCCTCCACTTT	CAWDRDNSPLHF
TRBV6-6	TRBJ1-1	-	-	TGTGCCAGCAGTTCCTGGGGGGGAAGAGGCACTGAAGCTTTCTTT	CASSSWGGRGTEAFF
TRBV2	TRBJ1-3	-	TRBD1	TGTGCCAGCAGTGGGGACAGTCGCTCTGGAAACACCATATATTTT	CASSGDSRSGNTIYF
TRBV5-1	TRBJ1-1	once	TRBD1	TGCGCCAGCAGCCGATTGGGGACAGAGAACACTGAAGCTTTCTTT	CASSRLGTENTEAFF
TRBV5-6	TRBJ2-1	-	TRBD1	TGTGCCAGCAGCTTGGTGGGCAGGGGGCTTTACAATGAGCAGTTCTTC	CASSLVGRGLYNEQFF
TRBV5-8	TRBJ1-1	-	-	TGTGCCAGCAGCGCGGGGTTTGTAGGGGACACTGAAGCTTTCTTT	CASSAGFVGDTEAFF
TRBV7-9	TRBJ1-4	-	-	TGTGCCAGCAGCTTAGGGCAGGGGAATGAAAAACTGTTTTTT	CASSLGQGNEKLFF
TRBV19	TRBJ1-1	-	-	TGTGCCACTTTCCTGAACACTGAAGCTTTCTTT	CATFLNTEAFF
TRBV19	TRBJ2-1	-	-	TGTGCCAGTACCTTAAGCTGGGCTGATGAGCAGTTCTTC	CASTLSWADEQFF
TRBV7-6	TRBJ2-3	-	-	TGTGCCAGCAGCTTACCTCTTGATACGCAGTATTTT	CASSLPLDTQYF
TRBV29-1	TRBJ1-1	-	TRBD1	TGCAGCGGTCTACCGGGACAGGGACTGAACACTGAAGCTTTCTTT	CSGLPGQGLNTEAFF
TRBV15	TRBJ1-2	-	-	TGTGCCACCAGCAGAGATCCTCCAGGGGCTATTGGCTACACCTTC	CATSRDPPGAIGYTF
TRBV2	TRBJ1-1	few	TRBD1	TGTGCCAGCAGTGATGGGGGCACCGGGACAGGGCCGTGGGACACTGAAGCTTTCTTT	CASSDGGTGTGPWDTEAFF
TRBV5-8	TRBJ1-4	-	TRBD1	TGTGCCAGCAGCTTACAGGGGGCGAGGGAAAAACTGTTTTTT	CASSLQGAREKLFF
TRBV4-1	TRBJ1-5	-	-	TGCGCCAGCAGCCTAGACCCCGATCAGCCCCAGCATTTT	CASSLDPDQPQHF
TRBV5-1	TRBJ1-4	-	TRBD1	TGCGCCAGCAGCGCCGGGACAGTGGGGGGTGAAAAACTGTTTTTT	CASSAGTVGGEKLFF
TRBV10-1	TRBJ1-6	-	-	TGCGCCAGCAGTGAGGCGCTGAGCTCCTATAATTCACCCCTCCACTTT	CASSEALSSYNSPLHF
TRBV3-1/TRBV3-2	TRBJ2-7	once	-	TGTGCCAGCAGCCAACCGGGTTTCTACGAGCAGTACTTC	CASSQPGFYEQYF
TRBV4-2	TRBJ2-5	few	TRBD2	TGTGCCAGCAGCCAAGACGCAGCGGGGGTAACGGGGACCCAGTACTTC	CASSQDAAGVTGTQYF
TRBV7-9	TRBJ2-6	-	-	TGTGCCAGCAGCTCTACAGGGAGCATTGCTGGGGCCAACGTCCTGACTTTC	CASSSTGSIAGANVLTF
TRBV10-3	TRBJ2-5	-	TRBD1	TGTGCCATCAGCCCCCGGGACAGGGTTGGGGAGACCCAGTACTTC	CAISPRDRVGETQYF
TRBV3-1/TRBV3-2	TRBJ1-4	-	TRBD1	TGTGCCAGCAGCCAAGATCCCCCTCGGACAGGGGCACATGAAAAACTGTTTTTT	CASSQDPPRTGAHEKLFF
TRBV7-9	TRBJ2-7	-	-	TGTGCCAGCAGCTCGTCCGTCGGGACATCGTTCTACGAGCAGTACTTC	CASSSSVGTSFYEQYF
TRBV5-1	TRBJ2-7	-	TRBD1	TGCGCCAGCAGCCGGGACAGGGGCGCCTACGAGCAGTACTTC	CASSRDRGAYEQYF
TRBV5-1	TRBJ1-6	-	-	TGCGCCAGCAGCTTAAGCGAAAGCTCCTATAATTCACCCCTCCACTTT	CASSLSESSYNSPLHF